This T cell receptor (beta chain) was profiled in a study of T cells in Graves' hyperthyroidism and ophthalmopathy. The overall study: Peripheral blood was secured at the point of initial diagnosis, before any treatment.

Researchers took RNA transcripts and amplified the TCR beta CDR3 regions from them. First-round RT-PCR of the TCR CDR3 relied on the HTBI primer set. TCRdb itself ran the multiplex PCR reads through MiXCR, one entry per CDR3 protein. The table includes over 400,000 distinct CDR3 sequences, under 25% detected once. Germline loops: CDR1 LNHDA, CDR2 SQIVND (reference sequence). The V end lost 3 bases, the J end lost 3 bases, and 5 bases lay between the germline ends. The length of the CDR3 is 12 residues. Clinical Activity Scores of at least 3, NOSPECS grades of at least 4 and durations under 3 months characterized ophthalmopathy patients. As concerns this clonotype: The antigen remains unidentified.

Study-level points and caveats: Appearing also in blood were most of the thyroid clonotypes expanded above 0.001.

The rearrangement links TRBV19 to TRBJ1-1; D is undetermined. The origin of this receptor is a woman aged 65 to 85 with Graves' ophthalmopathy. The sequencing sample was made of blood. The CDR3 DNA reads as TGTGCCAGTAGTATGGCGGACACTGAAGCTTTCTTT. The encoded protein is CASSMADTEAFF.